This T cell receptor (beta chain) is from a study of blood T cell repertoires in COVID-19. Across the study: The United States, Italy and Spain provided the acute and convalescent COVID-19 samples. Sources were T cells, B-cell-depleted T cells, or PBMCs; the material itself was cDNA or gDNA.

Original processing methods: Reference gene primer amplification gave nucleated cell count estimates. The method was immunoSEQ multiplex PCR; TCRdb's version includes in-frame clones alone and lacks a portion of them. The DNA was the basis for D and trimming; V, J and clone size are from that table. The sample has about 42,000 clones; around 76% are singletons. The germline CDR1 and CDR2 sequences are LNHNV and YYDKDF (reference sequence). With 1 base removed from V and 2 bases from J, the gap between germline ends came to 12 bases. The CDR3 loop spans 16 amino acids. This TCR was recovered from an older man with active or convalescent COVID-19. The sample was peripheral blood. The chain joins TRBV15 to TRBJ1-5; D unclear. The CDR3 region has the DNA TGTGCCACCAGCAGAGTGACCCCGGCGGGCAATCAGCCCCAGCATTTT. As protein: CATSRVTPAGNQPQHF.